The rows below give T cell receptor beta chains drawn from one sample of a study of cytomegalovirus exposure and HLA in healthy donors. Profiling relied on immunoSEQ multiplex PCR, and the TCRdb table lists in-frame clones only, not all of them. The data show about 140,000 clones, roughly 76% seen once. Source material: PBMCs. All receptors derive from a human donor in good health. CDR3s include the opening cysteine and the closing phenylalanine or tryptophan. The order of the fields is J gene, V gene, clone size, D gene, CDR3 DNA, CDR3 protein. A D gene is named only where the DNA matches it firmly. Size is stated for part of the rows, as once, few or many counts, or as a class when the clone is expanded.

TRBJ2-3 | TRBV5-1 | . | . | TGCGCCAGCAGCTTACAGGGAACAGATACGCAGTATTTT | CASSLQGTDTQYF
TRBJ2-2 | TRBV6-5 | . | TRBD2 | TGTGCCAGCAATAGCGGGTCGAACACCGGGGAGCTGTTTTTT | CASNSGSNTGELFF
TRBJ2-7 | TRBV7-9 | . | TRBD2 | TGTGCCAGCAGCTTAGGGACTGACGGACTAGCGAACTACGAGCAGTACTTC | CASSLGTDGLANYEQYF
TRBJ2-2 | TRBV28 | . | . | TGTGCCAGCAGTTTATCCGGGGTGCGCACCGGGGAGCTGTTTTTT | CASSLSGVRTGELFF
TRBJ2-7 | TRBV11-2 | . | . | TGTGCCAGCAGCCGTAGAGAAGGGGTTTTTTCCTACGAGCAGTACTTC | CASSRREGVFSYEQYF
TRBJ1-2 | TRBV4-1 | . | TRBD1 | TGCGCCAGCAGCCAGCCCCGGGACAGGGTTAACTATGGCTACACCTTC | CASSQPRDRVNYGYTF
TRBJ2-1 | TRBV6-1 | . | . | TGTGCCAGCAGTCCACTATTCACCACTAACAATGAGCAGTTCTTC | CASSPLFTTNNEQFF
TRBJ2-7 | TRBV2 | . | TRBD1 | TGTGCCAGCAGCACCGACAGGGGGGCCTACGAGCAGTACTTC | CASSTDRGAYEQYF
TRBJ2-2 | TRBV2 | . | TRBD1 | TGTGCCAGCAGCGGGACAGCGAACACCGGGGAGCTGTTTTTT | CASSGTANTGELFF
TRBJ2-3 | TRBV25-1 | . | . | TGTGCCAGCAGTGAATCTCCAGGGGGCGGGAGGGATACAGATACGCAGTATTTT | CASSESPGGGRDTDTQYF
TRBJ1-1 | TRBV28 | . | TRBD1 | TGTGCCAGCAGTCTACAGGGGTCCACTGAAGCTTTCTTT | CASSLQGSTEAFF
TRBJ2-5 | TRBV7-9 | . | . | TGTGCCAGCAGCCCCCCCAGGGGCAGGGAGACCCAGTACTTC | CASSPPRGRETQYF
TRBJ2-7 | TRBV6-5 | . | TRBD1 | TGTGCCAGCAGTTACTTGGGACAGGCCTACGAGCAGTACTTC | CASSYLGQAYEQYF
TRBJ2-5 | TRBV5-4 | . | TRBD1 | TGTGCCAGCAGCCTTACCGGGACAGGGATCGGGGAGACCCAGTACTTC | CASSLTGTGIGETQYF
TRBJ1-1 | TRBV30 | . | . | TGTGCCTGGAGTTTCGGTAGGAACACTGAAGCTTTCTTT | CAWSFGRNTEAFF
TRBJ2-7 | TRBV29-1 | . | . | TGCAGCGTTAGCCAGGGGAAATCCTACGAGCAGTACTTC | CSVSQGKSYEQYF
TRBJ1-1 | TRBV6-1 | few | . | TGTGCCAGCAATACAGACATGAACACTGAAGCTTTCTTT | CASNTDMNTEAFF
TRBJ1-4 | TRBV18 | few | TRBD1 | TGTGCCAGCTCACCTTTCTTGACCCGGGACAGGGCAGGCAGAGACGCAACTAATGAAAAACTGTTTTTT | CASSPFLTRDRAGRDATNEKLFF
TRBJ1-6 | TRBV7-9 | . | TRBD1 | TGTGCCAGCAGCCAGACAGGGGGTGATCCCCTCCACTTT | CASSQTGGDPLHF
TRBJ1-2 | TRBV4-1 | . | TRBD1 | TGCGCCAGCAGCCAACCTGGACAGGGCCTCTATGGCTACACCTTC | CASSQPGQGLYGYTF
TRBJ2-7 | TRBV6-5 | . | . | TGTGCCAGCAGTTACACCCCTAGACAGACCTACGAGCAGTACTTC | CASSYTPRQTYEQYF
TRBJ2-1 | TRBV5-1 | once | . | TGCGCCAGCAGTCTGGAGGGAGTTGAGCAGTTCTTC | CASSLEGVEQFF
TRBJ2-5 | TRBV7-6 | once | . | TGTGCCAGCAGCTTACCTCTGGAGACCCAGTACTTC | CASSLPLETQYF
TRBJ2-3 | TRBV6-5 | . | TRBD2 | TGTGCCAGCAGCCCCCTAGCGGGGGGGCCAGATACGCAGTATTTT | CASSPLAGGPDTQYF
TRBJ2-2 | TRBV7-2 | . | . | TGTGCCAGCAGCTTAGGAGGGACATCGAACACCGGGGAGCTGTTTTTT | CASSLGGTSNTGELFF
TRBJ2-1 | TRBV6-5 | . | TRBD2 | TGTGCCAGCAGCCTACTAGCGGGGGCTAACAATGAGCAGTTCTTC | CASSLLAGANNEQFF
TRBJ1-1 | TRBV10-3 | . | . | TGTGCCATCAGTGGTACGACAGCCCGGGACACTGAAGCTTTCTTT | CAISGTTARDTEAFF
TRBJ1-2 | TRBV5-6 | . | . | TGTGCCAGCAGCAAGGACACAGACTATGGCTACACCTTC | CASSKDTDYGYTF
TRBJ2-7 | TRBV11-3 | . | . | TGTGCCAGCAGCTTAGCGGGAGAGCAGTACTTC | CASSLAGEQYF
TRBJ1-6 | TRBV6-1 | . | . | TGTGCCAGCAGTGAGGCCGGGACAAATAATTCACCCCTCCACTTT | CASSEAGTNNSPLHF
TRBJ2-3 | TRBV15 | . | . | TGTGCCACCAGCAGAATTCAGGGTAGGGGAACAGATACGCAGTATTTT | CATSRIQGRGTDTQYF
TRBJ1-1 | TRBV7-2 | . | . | TGTGCCAGCAGCCCCACGGTCACTGAAGCTTTCTTT | CASSPTVTEAFF
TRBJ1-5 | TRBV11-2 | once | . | TGTGCCAGCAGCGAACGACCTGGGAGGACCGATCAGCCCCAGCATTTT | CASSERPGRTDQPQHF
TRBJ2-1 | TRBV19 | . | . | TGTGCCAGTAGTATTTTCGGGTCCTACAATGAGCAGTTCTTC | CASSIFGSYNEQFF
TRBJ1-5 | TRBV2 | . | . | TGTGCCAGCAGTGACACCCGCGGCGGTCAGCCCCAGCATTTT | CASSDTRGGQPQHF
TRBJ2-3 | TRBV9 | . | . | TGTGCCAGCAGCCCCCAGGCAGGGGGCACAGATACGCAGTATTTT | CASSPQAGGTDTQYF
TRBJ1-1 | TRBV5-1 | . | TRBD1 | TGCGCCAGCAGCGACGGACAGGGGGGCACTGAAGCTTTCTTT | CASSDGQGGTEAFF
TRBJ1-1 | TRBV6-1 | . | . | TGTGCCAGCAGTGTGCAGGGGAACACTGAAGCTTTCTTT | CASSVQGNTEAFF
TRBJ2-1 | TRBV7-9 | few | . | TGTGCCAGCAGCTTCCGCCTAGGGGATGAGCAGTTCTTC | CASSFRLGDEQFF
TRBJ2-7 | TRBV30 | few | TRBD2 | TGTGCCTGGTCTAGCGGGAGGGAGGACGAGCAGTACTTC | CAWSSGREDEQYF
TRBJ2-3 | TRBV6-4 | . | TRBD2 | TGTGCCAGCAGTGTTCGGGGGGAAGATACGCAGTATTTT | CASSVRGEDTQYF